These T cell receptor beta chains were read from a single sample in a study of molecular identifiers for immune sequencing clone quantification. MiXCR was run by TCRdb on the PCR reads, yielding one entry per CDR3 protein. The table lists tens of thousands of distinct CDR3 sequences, 15% to 20% of them singletons. Material: naive CD8+ T cells from blood, with Jurkat cell RNA spiked in. Receptors were obtained from a human donor in good health. Some libraries in this study had Jurkat cell RNA spiked in. Each CDR3 is given with its conserved first and last residue. D genes are given only for firm matches. Size tells how often a clone was seen (once, few, many) or the class of an expanded clone, and some rows leave it out.

J gene: TRBJ2-7
clone size: -
V gene: TRBV28
D gene: TRBD2
CDR3 protein: CASRRLAGPYEQYF
CDR3 DNA: TGTGCCAGCAGAAGACTAGCGGGACCCTACGAGCAGTACTTC

J gene: TRBJ2-3
clone size: many
V gene: TRBV6-9
D gene: TRBD2
CDR3 protein: CASSYSDPAGGCTDTQYF
CDR3 DNA: TGTGCCAGCAGTTATTCGGACCCAGCGGGAGGCTGCACAGATACGCAGTATTTT

J gene: TRBJ2-2
clone size: many
V gene: TRBV4-3
D gene: TRBD2
CDR3 protein: CASSQDQAGLSTGELFF
CDR3 DNA: TGCGCCAGCAGCCAAGATCAAGCGGGATTAAGCACCGGGGAGCTGTTTTTT

J gene: TRBJ2-1
clone size: many
V gene: TRBV4-1
D gene: -
CDR3 protein: CASSQERFRGEQFF
CDR3 DNA: TGCGCCAGCAGCCAAGAGAGGTTTAGGGGTGAGCAGTTCTTC

J gene: TRBJ2-4
clone size: many
V gene: TRBV2
D gene: -
CDR3 protein: CASRPPLGRGRENIQYF
CDR3 DNA: TGTGCCAGCAGGCCTCCCCTAGGTCGGGGCCGAGAAAACATTCAGTACTTC

J gene: TRBJ2-3
clone size: many
V gene: TRBV9
D gene: TRBD2
CDR3 protein: CASSVDRSGAAGGTQYF
CDR3 DNA: TGTGCCAGCAGCGTAGATCGTAGCGGGGCCGCCGGGGGTACGCAGTATTTT

J gene: TRBJ2-7
clone size: -
V gene: TRBV7-8
D gene: -
CDR3 protein: CASSDPGLGLYEQYF
CDR3 DNA: TGTGCCAGCAGCGACCCGGGTCTAGGGCTCTACGAGCAGTACTTC

J gene: TRBJ2-7
clone size: many
V gene: TRBV6-2/TRBV6-3
D gene: -
CDR3 protein: CASSYSWEEQYF
CDR3 DNA: TGTGCCAGCAGTTACTCGTGGGAAGAGCAGTACTTC

J gene: TRBJ1-5
clone size: many
V gene: TRBV28
D gene: TRBD1
CDR3 protein: CASSLGQNNQPQHF
CDR3 DNA: TGTGCCAGCAGTCTGGGACAGAACAATCAGCCCCAGCATTTT

J gene: TRBJ2-3
clone size: many
V gene: TRBV7-9
D gene: -
CDR3 protein: CASSIPDDTQYF
CDR3 DNA: TGTGCCAGCAGCATCCCCGACGATACGCAGTATTTT

J gene: TRBJ1-2
clone size: many
V gene: TRBV20-1
D gene: -
CDR3 protein: CSARSPQGYYGYTF
CDR3 DNA: TGCAGTGCTAGGTCCCCACAGGGCTACTATGGCTACACCTTC

J gene: TRBJ1-1
clone size: many
V gene: TRBV6-1
D gene: -
CDR3 protein: CASSPQAQLNTEAFF
CDR3 DNA: TGTGCCAGCAGTCCGCAGGCACAGCTCAACACTGAAGCTTTCTTT

J gene: TRBJ1-3
clone size: many
V gene: TRBV4-3
D gene: -
CDR3 protein: CASSQASAGQSSGNTIYF
CDR3 DNA: TGCGCCAGCAGCCAGGCCTCCGCGGGGCAAAGTTCTGGAAACACCATATATTTT

J gene: TRBJ2-3
clone size: many
V gene: TRBV25-1
D gene: -
CDR3 protein: CASSAPMGWSATSTDTQYF
CDR3 DNA: TGTGCCAGCAGTGCCCCGATGGGGTGGAGCGCAACTAGCACAGATACGCAGTATTTT

J gene: TRBJ2-7
clone size: many
V gene: TRBV27
D gene: -
CDR3 protein: CASSLAGSVHEQYF
CDR3 DNA: TGTGCCAGCAGCCTAGCAGGGTCCGTGCACGAGCAGTACTTC

J gene: TRBJ2-3
clone size: medium-sized
V gene: TRBV9
D gene: -
CDR3 protein: CASSVGSTDTQYF
CDR3 DNA: TGTGCCAGCAGCGTAGGTAGCACAGATACGCAGTATTTT